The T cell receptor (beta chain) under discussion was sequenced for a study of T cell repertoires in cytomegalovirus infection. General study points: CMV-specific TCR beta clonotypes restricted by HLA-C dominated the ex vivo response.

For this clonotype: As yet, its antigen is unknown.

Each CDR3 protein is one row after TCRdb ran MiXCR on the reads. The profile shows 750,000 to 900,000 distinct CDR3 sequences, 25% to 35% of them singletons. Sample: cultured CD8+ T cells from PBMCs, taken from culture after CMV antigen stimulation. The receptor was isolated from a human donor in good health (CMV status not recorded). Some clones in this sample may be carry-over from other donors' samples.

CDR3 coding DNA: TGCAGCGTTGGGGGAGACACCGGGGAGCTGTTTTTT. It codes for CSVGGDTGELFF. The chain combines TRBV29-1 with TRBJ2-2; the D gene is possibly TRBD2 (5 bases). Germline V gene lookup returns CDR1 SQVTM and CDR2 ANQGSEA. This CDR3 has 12 residues. The V end lost 4 bases, the J end lost 3 bases, and 6 bases lay between the germline ends.